This T cell receptor (beta chain) comes out of a study of cytomegalovirus exposure and HLA in healthy donors (dated by TCRdb to 2017 to 2019). Regarding the complete study: In an earlier analysis of under 600 of the donors, roughly 300 Gb of sequence data and just under 120 million unique TCR beta sequences from 180 million or so T cells were reported. Roughly 300 gigabases of sequencing data and approximately 85 million unique TCR sequences were included in an early release covering about 700 HLA-typed donors. Of the approximately 400 genotyped donors, roughly 80% fell in the genetic ancestry cluster associated with self-reported Caucasian donors. The study aimed to test whether signatures of past pathogen exposure could be identified by cataloging public T cell receptors. The study profiled the T cell repertoires of about 640 subjects by immunosequencing and related them to cytomegalovirus serostatus. A separate validation cohort of 100 to 150 different subjects was used in addition to the 666-subject first cohort. To predict cytomegalovirus infection status, the study combined high-throughput TCR immunosequencing, statistical association of individual TCRs with disease status, and machine learning. To study patterns of TCR occurrence, a later analysis re-analyzed previously published TCR beta repertoires from more than 550 donors and added high-resolution HLA genotyping. Rather than using new phenotypic data, the later analysis identified candidate immune exposures from TCR beta sequences and from how often those sequences occurred across donors. An earlier analysis of 500 to 750 of the donors applied high-throughput TCR beta sequencing to assess whether each TCR beta V gene segment acted as functional or pseudogenic. Donor age, sex, ethnicity and CMV serostatus were collected together with the repertoire data. A later genetic analysis took genome-wide SNP genotypes for about three fifths of the roughly 670 donors and used that subset as a discovery cohort. Every repertoire in the discovery cohort had been generated on one and the same sequencing platform. Class I and class II HLA loci were covered by the typing at four-digit resolution. Typing coverage varied by locus: roughly 629-640 donors for A, B, C, DRB1 and DQB1; approximately 560 for DQA1; over 600 for DPA1; roughly 470 for DPB1. Because of strong linkage in the cohort, five DR-DQ haplotypes were treated as single units for association and clustering. Across some 400 genotyped donors of the cohort, an average of roughly 250,000 unique TCR beta nucleotide sequences per donor were sequenced, and roughly a sixth of those sequences were non-productive.

Study-wide conclusions, independent of this receptor: At a false discovery rate of 0.05, a later analysis linked 16,000 or so TCR beta sequences to specific HLA alleles. In a later analysis, the rate of TCR association differed among HLA loci, with DRB1 alleles having the most associated TCRs and HLA-C alleles having the fewest. When HLA alleles, especially DR and DQ, strongly co-occurred, TCR associations were difficult to assign to individual alleles. Correlated functional status among segregating V segments might reflect linkage disequilibrium, but an unknown experimental factor could not be ruled out. A further reported finding was that TCR beta sequences accurately predicted the HLA-A and HLA-B alleles for most subjects in the first cohort. An earlier analysis of several hundred of the donors showed that most TCR beta V segments appeared in productive rearrangements either about 87% or about 30% of the time, which broadly matched IMGT annotations. Compared with the roughly 710-donor mean, donors in an Asian-associated ancestry cluster had fewer N-insertions in productive TCRs, according to a later genetic analysis. In a later analysis, HLA-associated TCR beta chains showed more clonal expansion and lower generation probabilities than non-associated chains that were equally common. In both the original and validation cohorts, the classifier was reported to diagnose cytomegalovirus status with high specificity and sensitivity. A few of the identified cytomegalovirus-associated TCR beta chains were confirmed in vitro to be specific for cytomegalovirus antigens. The only immune exposure information available for the cohort was CMV serostatus. Because the 87-base-pair reads could not distinguish some IMGT-functional V segments, including TRBV6-2 and TRBV6-3, those segments were excluded. According to a later analysis, most CMV-associated TCR beta chains appeared to be HLA-restricted, and the HLA associations seemed to be driven largely by CMV exposure. Sequencing depth was assumed to be roughly uniform across donors in the presence/absence analyses, though that assumption may not hold. Because some donors lacked HLA typing at each locus, the association tests relied only on the typed subset. It was suggested by the authors that the approach could potentially be generalized to other disease states and immunological phenotypes. A later analysis reported that several top co-occurrence clusters appeared linked to parvovirus B19, influenza, CMV and Epstein-Barr virus. Roughly 17 rarely observed V segments, including chromosome 9 orphons, were excluded from the earlier analysis of several hundred of the donors because counts were too low. A total of some 180 TCR beta chains were listed by the study as associated with cytomegalovirus. A cluster of highly shared sequence variants was judged likely to be a technical artifact of the sequencing pipeline. Most TCR sequences were seen in very few donors, while some public TCRs were found in many individuals. A later genetic analysis associated a missense DCLRE1C variant with V-gene and J-gene trimming of TCR beta chains, and an independent cohort replicated the association. This cohort had only TCR beta chains sequenced, and the lack of alpha or paired-chain data limited which features could be detected.

The protocol used for the library was the immunoSEQ multiplex PCR assay. For the multiplex PCR, a mixture combining 60 forward primers for TCR Vbeta segments and 13 reverse primers for TCR Jbeta segments was used. A multiplex PCR assay on genomic DNA amplified the CDR3 region of rearranged TCR beta genes. Amplified TCR beta libraries were sequenced as 87-base-pair reads on the Illumina HiSeq System. For the original study's pipeline: In a later analysis, tens of millions of unique TCR beta chains were counted across the roughly 670 repertoires, and around 11 million of these chains were shared by at least two donors. Raw reads were error-corrected and collapsed into unique sequences by a nearest-neighbor algorithm in which closely related sequences were merged to remove PCR and sequencing errors. V, D and J gene segments were assigned by aligning CDR3 sequences to IMGT reference sequences. For a sequence to be retained, a match of at least six nucleotides to both a V gene segment and a J gene segment was required. Rearrangements were called productive when the CDR3 lacked stop codons and stayed in frame with V and J; all others were non-productive. Following IMGT convention, CDR3 was defined as the stretch from the second conserved V-encoded cysteine up to the conserved J-encoded phenylalanine. The earlier analysis of about 590 of the donors excluded sequences that lacked an unambiguous match to a single V gene segment. In an earlier analysis of 587 of the donors, a V segment was called functional when productive rearrangements were above 56.7%, and segregating when the standard deviation between donors exceeded 5%. To diagnose cytomegalovirus status from the catalog of TCR beta chain sequences, a statistical classification framework was built. V and J gene assignment, in a later analysis, came from comparing TCR nucleotide sequences with IMGT/GENE-DB human TR gene sequences. The TCRdist pipeline was used in a later analysis to assign CDR3 sequences and most-parsimonious VDJ recombination scenarios. A later analysis defined each TCR beta chain by its CDR3 amino acid sequence plus V-gene family, and excluded reads lacking a unique V-gene family. As a way to deal with suspected cross-contamination and a sequencing artifact, a later analysis dropped 450 to 600 nucleotide sequences that were highly shared and had low generation probability. In a later analysis, a clonal expansion index for each public chain was calculated from normalized within-repertoire ranks of inferred template counts. Generation probabilities in a later analysis came from a VDJ recombination model fitted to out-of-frame rearrangements, and those results were checked against IGoR. In a later analysis, hypergeometric tests were used to score TCR-TCR, TCR-HLA and TCR-CMV co-occurrence, with a repertoire-size bias correction applied to TCR pairs. To estimate false discovery rates, a later analysis permuted the HLA or CMV assignments 20 times. In a later analysis, co-occurring TCRs were grouped using DBSCAN, with TCRdist sequence similarity added in when clustering inside HLA-allele-positive subsets. Repertoires with fewer than 30,000 or more than 120,000 public chains were left out of co-occurrence clustering, as were a handful of repertoires with anomalous nucleotide sharing. In its TCRdb copy, this immuneACCESS table keeps in-frame sequences only and misses some clones. Where compared with another copy, unresolved V genes explain less than half of these, and the others have no known cause. The V and J calls and clone size are taken from that table; D and trimming were inferred from the DNA. This sample comprises 90,000 to 110,000 clones, 55% to 75% of them detected only once. The top ten hold around 5.4% of the sample.

CDR1 SGHTA and CDR2 FQGNSA were looked up in the germline V gene. The cysteine opens and the phenylalanine closes a CDR3 of 14 amino acids. Here the CDR3 DNA is all that survives: 42 bases in frame from base 1. V gives up 5 bases and J gives up 7 bases, and the segment between their germline ends measures 15 bases. To note about this clone: Its specific antigen is unknown. The record has no base qualities; no much larger clone is one base away.

In total, just over 650 healthy bone marrow donors made up the cohort. All cohort members were sampled while nominally healthy, although unrecorded immune exposures were likely present. The donor tested CMV seropositive, placing the donor among the 289 seropositive members of the cohort. Each donor provided a peripheral blood sample, and peripheral blood mononuclear cells were used for TCR beta sequencing. The Qiagen DNeasy Blood Extraction Kit was used to extract genomic DNA from the blood cell samples. The sample was PBMCs. The rearrangement combines TRBV7-2 with TRBJ1-5; TRBD1 is possibly the D segment (6 matching bases). This clonotype originated in an older woman in good health and CMV-seropositive. DNA sequence: TGTGCCAGCAGCCCGAGAGGGGGAACGCAGCCCCAGCATTTT. Its amino acids are CASSPRGGTQPQHF.